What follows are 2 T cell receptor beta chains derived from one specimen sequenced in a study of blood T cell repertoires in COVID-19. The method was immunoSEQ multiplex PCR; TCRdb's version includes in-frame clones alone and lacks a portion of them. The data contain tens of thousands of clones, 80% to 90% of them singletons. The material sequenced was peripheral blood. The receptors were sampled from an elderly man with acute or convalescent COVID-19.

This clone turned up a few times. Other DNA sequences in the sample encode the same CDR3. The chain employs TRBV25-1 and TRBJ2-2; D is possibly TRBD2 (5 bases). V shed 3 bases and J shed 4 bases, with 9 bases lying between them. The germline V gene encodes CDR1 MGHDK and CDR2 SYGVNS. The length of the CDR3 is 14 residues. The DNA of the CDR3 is TGTGCCAGCAGTGAGGCGGGTGGCACCGGGGAGCTGTTTTTT. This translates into CASSEAGGTGELFF.

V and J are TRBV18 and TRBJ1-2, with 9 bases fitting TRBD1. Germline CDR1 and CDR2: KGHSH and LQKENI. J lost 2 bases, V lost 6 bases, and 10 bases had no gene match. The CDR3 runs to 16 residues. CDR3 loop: CASSQSRDRANYGYTF. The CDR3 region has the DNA TGTGCCAGCTCCCAAAGCCGGGACAGGGCCAACTATGGCTACACCTTC.